This T cell receptor (beta chain) was sequenced during a study of T cell repertoires in cytomegalovirus infection (dated by TCRdb to between 2017 and 2020). General notes on the study: Peptide stimulations targeted recently identified HLA-C-restricted CMV epitopes, whose presentation resists viral immunomodulation, together with well-studied HLA-B-restricted epitopes. Donor HLA type was relevant to the analysis, as public TCR beta signatures indicated carriage of CMV infection together with the matching HLA type. The full study reports these points: In the ex vivo response, HLA-C-restricted CMV-specific TCR beta clonotypes were dominant, and in two of eight donors the single most frequent clonotype came from this HLA-C-restricted group. Cumulative frequency of public TCR beta family members discriminated carriers of CMV infection plus the relevant HLA type in this cohort and an independent roughly 330-donor cohort.

The label giving this sample's treatment or condition can be read as: in vitro stimulation with specific CMV peptide epitopes to enrich CMV-specific T cells. For sequencing, an Illumina HiSeq 1500 was employed. Using fastp at Q25 and MiXCR, TCRdb reprocessed the public reads and kept productive beta chains. Rows are combined by CDR3 protein, so each entry shows the most common genes and DNA. The sample records around 39,000 distinct CDR3 sequences, 40% to 65% of which are singletons. In total, the top ten clones hold about 93% of the sample. V loses 5 bases, J loses 0 bases, and the germline ends lie 8 bases apart. CDR3 length: 14 amino acids, cysteine to phenylalanine. The only DNA kept is the CDR3, 42 bases in frame from the first base. Concerning this clonotype: The antigen this receptor binds is unknown. No quality values exist for individual bases; no much larger clone is one base distant.

The rearranged segments are TRBV12-3 or TRBV12-4 and TRBJ2-1, with the D gene not clear enough to name. Sequencing used CD8+ T cells from cultured PBMCs, obtained from culture after CMV antigen stimulation. This TCR was recovered from a human donor in good health (CMV status not recorded). Some clones in this sample may be carry-over from other donors' samples. The sequence in DNA is TGTGCCAGCAGTCGAAGGGACTCCTACAATGAGCAGTTCTTC. This yields the protein CASSRRDSYNEQFF.